The 21 T cell receptor beta chains in this list originate from one sample, sequenced in a study of graft-versus-host responses after intestinal transplantation. These TCRs are of unknown antigen specificity. Clones were sequenced by immunoSEQ multiplex PCR, and TCRdb holds only the in-frame ones, with some missing. The sample lists about 120,000 clones, over 85% occurring once. The source was unstimulated CD4+ T cells sorted from spleen or lymph node cells, collected before intestinal transplant. Source of these receptors: a human donor who received an intestinal transplant.

This chain uses TRBV18 with TRBJ1-5; 7 bases align to TRBD1. The CDR3 contains 14 residues. In germline, CDR1 is KGHSH, CDR2 LQKENI. V gave up 4 bases and J gave up 7 bases; unmatched junction bases: 7. The chain's CDR3 is CASSRSRGEQPQHF. CDR3 sequence (DNA): TGTGCCAGCTCACGGTCCAGGGGGGAACAGCCCCAGCATTTT. The full variable domain, rest sourced from reference TRBV18 and TRBJ1-5, is NAGVMQNPRHLVRRRGQEARLRCSPMKGHSHVYWYRQLPEEGLKFMVYLQKENIIDESGMPKERFSAEFPKEGPSILRIQQVVRGDSAAYFCASSRSRGEQPQHFGDGTRLSIL.

In its sample, this clone was seen once. The chain links TRBV5-1 to TRBJ1-3; 7 bases align to TRBD1. The CDR3 has 17 residues. J was trimmed by 0 bases and V by 2 bases; bases with no gene match: 8. Germline CDR1 and CDR2: SGHRS and YFSETQ. The CDR3 bases are TGCGCCAGCAGCTTTTCCGGGACAGCGTTCTCTGGAAACACCATATATTTT. Amino acid sequence: CASSFSGTAFSGNTIYF.

DNA of the CDR3: TGTGCCTGGAGTGTATCGGGCGACCGGGGGAAACTGTTTTTT. Protein product: CAWSVSGDRGKLFF. This chain uses TRBV30 with TRBJ1-4; tentatively, D is TRBD1 (5 bases). This CDR3 region has 14 residues. V lost 0 bases and J 11 bases, leaving 16 bases between the germline ends. CDR1 is GTSNPN, CDR2 SVGIG, per germline (reference sequence).

The chain couples TRBV19 to TRBJ2-6, with no clear D. The CDR3 contains 15 residues. CDR1 is LNHDA and CDR2 is SQIVND in the germline V gene (reference sequence). Trimming removed 4 bases from V and 2 bases from J, with 9 bases in between. As DNA, the CDR3 is TGTGCCAGTAGTACCCCCCGGGCTGGGGCCAACGTCCTGACTTTC. Translating it yields CASSTPRAGANVLTF.

The count of this clone is one. This chain connects TRBV6-1 to TRBJ1-2; 7 bases are shared with TRBD1. In germline, CDR1 is MNHNS, CDR2 SASEGT. V gave up 3 bases and J gave up 8 bases; unmatched junction bases: 9. The CDR3 spans 14 residues. Written as DNA, the CDR3 is TGTGCCAGCAGTGATAGGCTGACAGGGAAGGGCTACACCTTC. It encodes CASSDRLTGKGYTF.

This sequence joins TRBV19 and TRBJ1-5; a possible D gene is TRBD1 (5 bases). The CDR3 length is 15 residues. V gave up 2 bases and J gave up 0 bases, with 8 bases separating them. The V gene's germline CDR1 is LNHDA and CDR2 SQIVND (reference sequence). The CDR3, as DNA: TGTGCCAGTAGTATAAGGGGAAGTAGCAATCAGCCCCAGCATTTT. Its translation is CASSIRGSSNQPQHF. Using reference TRBV19 and TRBJ1-5 for the parts outside the CDR3, the full variable domain is DGGITQSPKYLFRKEGQNVTLSCEQNLNHDAMYWYRQDPGQGLRLIYYSQIVNDFQKGDIAEGYSVSREKKESFPLTVTSAQKNPTAFYLCASSIRGSSNQPQHFGDGTRLSIL.

The chain uses TRBV10-3 and TRBJ2-1; D might be TRBD1 or TRBD2, each matching 6 bases. This CDR3 is 16 amino acids long. CDR1 and CDR2 from the germline V gene are ENHRY and SYGVKD. Trimming cost V 5 bases and J 0 bases, with 14 bases left between them. The CDR3 spells CAISSAKGGSYNEQFF. The CDR3 DNA reads TGTGCCATCAGTTCGGCCAAGGGGGGCTCCTACAATGAGCAGTTCTTC.

The genes are TRBV11-1 and TRBJ2-1; D tentatively reads TRBD1 or TRBD2 (5 bases each). Trimming took off 5 bases at V and 1 base at J, with 9 bases between the two ends. Per the germline V gene, CDR1 is SGHAT and CDR2 is FQDESV (reference sequence). The CDR3 sequence is 14 residues long. In DNA form, the CDR3 reads TGTGCCAGCAGCCCGGGGCAGTCCTACAATGAGCAGTTCTTC. Its translation: CASSPGQSYNEQFF.

Concerning this clone: The identical CDR3 is also encoded by other nucleotide sequences in the sample. The chain carries TRBV28 and TRBJ2-5, with D perhaps being TRBD1 or TRBD2 (5 bases each). CDR1 MDHEN and CDR2 SYDVKM come from the germline V gene. The CDR3 contains 13 residues. Trimming left V 2 bases short and J 2 bases short, with 6 bases between. This CDR3 is CASSLGGQETQYF. The DNA of the CDR3 is TGTGCCAGCAGTTTAGGGGGTCAAGAGACCCAGTACTTC.

A few counts support this clone. The V gene is TRBV7-3, the J gene TRBJ2-7, with TRBD2 matching 7 bases. The CDR3 totals 14 residues. Germline-derived CDR1 and CDR2 are SGHTA and FQGTGA. V lost 6 bases and J lost 1; bases outside the gene matches: 6. CDR3 loop: CASRSGGYSYEQYF. For the CDR3, the DNA is TGTGCCAGCAGGTCCGGGGGGTATTCCTACGAGCAGTACTTC.

The rearrangement links TRBV28 to TRBJ2-7; 9 bases agree with TRBD2. Germline loops: CDR1 MDHEN, CDR2 SYDVKM. The CDR3 length is 16 residues. Trimming removed 2 bases from V and 6 bases from J; junction bases left unmatched: 11. CDR3 DNA: TGTGCCAGCAGTTTAGGGCTAGCGGGACACCTGAGCGAGCAGTACTTC. This encodes CASSLGLAGHLSEQYF.

This clone appeared a single time. The chain joins TRBV7-6 to TRBJ2-1; D uncertain. The V end was cut by 4 bases, the J end by 2 bases, with 12 bases between. Germline V lookup: CDR1 SGHVS, CDR2 FNYEAQ. This CDR3 is 15 amino acids long. The CDR3 protein is CASSSESWAYNEQFF. CDR3 nucleotide sequence: TGTGCCAGCAGCTCCGAATCGTGGGCCTACAATGAGCAGTTCTTC.

J is TRBJ2-5 and V is TRBV6-5; D may be TRBD2 (5 bases). Looked up from germline, CDR1 is MNHEY and CDR2 is SVGAGI. Trimming cost V 0 bases and J 2 bases, with 10 bases left between them. CDR3 length: 15 amino acids. CDR3 region: CASSYSSGRQETQYF. In DNA, the CDR3 is TGTGCCAGCAGTTACTCGAGCGGCAGGCAAGAGACCCAGTACTTC.

The chain employs TRBV6-5 and TRBJ2-7; the match to TRBD2 covers 7 bases. CDR3 length equals 13 residues. V lost 8 bases, J lost 0 bases, and 4 bases stayed unmatched. The germline CDR1 and CDR2 sequences are MNHEY and SVGAGI. The CDR3: CASGAGRSYEQYF. DNA of the CDR3: TGTGCCAGCGGAGCGGGGCGCTCCTACGAGCAGTACTTC.

This clone has a handful of counts. The chain combines TRBV7-9 with TRBJ1-1, with 8 positions matching TRBD1. The trim removed 6 bases at V and 1 base at J, leaving 4 bases unmatched. Germline assignment: CDR1 SEHNR and CDR2 FQNEAQ (reference sequence). The length of the CDR3 is 14 residues. Here the CDR3 DNA reads TGTGCCAGCAGGGGACAGGCCGCGAACACTGAAGCTTTCTTT. This gives the protein CASRGQAANTEAFF.

V gene TRBV12-5 combines with J gene TRBJ2-5; 14 bases map to TRBD2. CDR3 length equals 18 residues. CDR1 is LGHNT and CDR2 is FRNRAP in the germline V gene. Unmatched junction bases numbered 6, after V lost 1 base and J lost 2 bases. CDR3 coding DNA: TGTGCTAGTGGTTTGGGGACTAGCGGGAGGCCCCCACAAGAGACCCAGTACTTC. Amino acids: CASGLGTSGRPPQETQYF.

This clone was recorded a few times. The chain links TRBV28 to TRBJ1-1; D remains ambiguous. Between the trimmed V and J ends, which lost 4 bases and 10 bases, there was a span of 10 bases. The CDR3 has 11 amino acids. Germline V gene sequence: CDR1 MDHEN, CDR2 SYDVKM. DNA for the CDR3: TGTGCCAGCAGTTCCTCCTTGGGAGCTTTCTTT. Residues: CASSSSLGAFF.

The chain carries TRBV14 and TRBJ1-4, with unresolved D. The germline gives CDR1 SGHDN, CDR2 FVKESK. The CDR3 has 13 residues. V lost 3 bases, J lost 7 bases, and 9 bases lay in between. CDR3 region: CASSQQTVEKLFF. CDR3 bases: TGTGCCAGCAGCCAGCAGACCGTTGAAAAACTGTTTTTT.

This clone was seen only once. V usage is TRBV29-1 and J usage is TRBJ2-2; 7 nucleotides match TRBD1. This CDR3 contains 14 residues. In germline, CDR1 is SQVTM, CDR2 ANQGSEA. The V segment lost 4 bases and the J segment 1 base; nucleotides outside the gene matches: 3. The CDR3 DNA is TGCAGCGTTGGGGGACAGCTGAACACCGGGGAGCTGTTTTTT. Translation gives CSVGGQLNTGELFF.

The rearrangement joins TRBV15 to TRBJ1-2; D not resolved. V was pared by 3 bases and J by 1 base, with 9 bases between. Germline loops: CDR1 LNHNV, CDR2 YYDKDF (reference sequence). CDR3 length: 14 amino acids. CDR3 sequence: CATSRGKLNYGYTF. In DNA, the CDR3 is TGTGCCACCAGCAGGGGGAAGCTTAACTATGGCTACACCTTC.

As for this clone: At the DNA level, this CDR3 is encoded by other sequences in the same sample as well. The chain is built from TRBV5-6 and TRBJ1-5, with TRBD1 matching 8 bases. This CDR3 contains 13 residues. The J segment lost 7 bases and the V segment lost 4 bases, leaving 4 bases of the junction unmatched. The germline gives CDR1 SGHDT, CDR2 YYEEEE. The CDR3 nucleotides are TGTGCCAGCAGCCTTACAGGGGGGCAGCCCCAGCATTTT. Translation: CASSLTGGQPQHF.